This TCR beta chain stems from a study of human T cells and chemical hapten exposure. There are many counts of this clonotype. As the library was built, unique molecular identifiers were attached to individual cDNA molecules. TCRdb redid the calling of the RACE reads with MiXCR, one entry per CDR3 protein. The top ten clones hold approximately 2.6% of a sample with 100,000 to 150,000 distinct CDR3 sequences, roughly 12% of them seen once. CDR3 length: 17 amino acids. Germline values: CDR1 MNHNY, CDR2 SVGAGI (reference sequence). V lost 6 bases and J 3 bases, leaving 21 bases between the germline ends. Time point specified: pre-sensitization, week 0. Treatment defined: therapeutic diphenylcyclopropenone sensitization with weekly scalp DPC. Extraction of total RNA was performed on unfractionated whole blood.

This chain connects TRBV6-6 to TRBJ1-5; a weak D match, TRBD1 (6 bases). The source is a young woman with alopecia areata. Some clones in this sample may be carry-over from other donors' samples. Material: whole blood, obtained in connection with sensitization to the hapten diphenylcyclopropenone (DPC). The DNA for the CDR3 is TGTGCCAGCAGCACGACAGGTGGGGGGCTTGACAATCAGCCCCAGCATTTT. The encoded protein is CASSTTGGGLDNQPQHF.